This T cell receptor (beta chain) was documented in a study of cytomegalovirus exposure and HLA in healthy donors. After removal of 2 bases from V and 5 bases from J, the junction contained 11 bases not matched to a gene. The V gene's germline CDR1 is SGHDT and CDR2 YYEEEE. This CDR3 contains 16 residues. Regarding donors, all were healthy bone marrow donors. Concerning this clone: Its matching antigen is unknown.

Vbeta (60) and Jbeta (13) primers were used in the PCR. Libraries were prepared by immunoSEQ multiplex PCR; TCRdb keeps only in-frame clonotypes and omits some of them. This sample has approximately 97,000 clones, with 78% found just once. Study-level points and caveats: In a later analysis, compared with equally common non-associated chains, HLA-associated beta chains were more expanded. TCR beta V- and J-gene trimming, according to a later analysis, was linked to a missense DCLRE1C variant.

The sample comprised PBMCs. The chain carries TRBV5-6 and TRBJ1-1; 8 nucleotides align to TRBD1. The receptor was derived from a woman in her thirties or forties in good health and CMV-seropositive. This CDR3 reads CASSFITGGLRTEAFF. CDR3 nucleotide sequence: TGTGCCAGCAGCTTTATCACAGGGGGGCTGAGGACTGAAGCTTTCTTT.